This T cell receptor (beta chain) was documented in a study of T cell changes during pregnancy in multiple sclerosis. Trimming cost V 6 bases and J 13 bases, with 13 bases left between them. This CDR3 comprises 12 residues. CDR1 MNHEY and CDR2 SMNVEV come from the germline V gene (reference sequence). TCRdb's copy holds only in-frame clones and misses some; the assay was immunoSEQ multiplex PCR. The repertoire holds 40,000 or so clones, with about 92% as singletons. This sequence joins TRBV27 and TRBJ1-6; no definite D call. The TCR was taken from a female donor with multiple sclerosis, enrolled in a pregnancy study. The sample consisted of CD8+ T cells from peripheral blood mononuclear cells, taken in the first trimester of pregnancy. CDR3 nucleotide sequence: TGTGCCAGCAGCCTCCGCCGGTCGCCCCTCCACTTT. Translated: CASSLRRSPLHF.